This T cell receptor (beta chain) was identified during a study of T-cell reconstitution after alpha-beta-depleted transplantation in children. Study-wide findings and caveats: Counts and diversity of T cells one year after transplant came mostly from newly produced T cells. In some patients, recipient T cells and intrathymic progenitors surviving conditioning explained high day-60 diversity. Alpha-beta T cells present about two months after transplant were reported to originate from several hundred expanded graft clones.

Notes on this clonotype: Its specificity is unknown.

The germline V and J ends were trimmed by 0 bases and 5 bases, with 11 bases remaining between them. The germline V gene has CDR1 MGHRA and CDR2 YSYEKL. The CDR3 contains 14 residues. This sample's TCRbeta library carried unique molecular identifier barcodes. MiXCR, applied by TCRdb to the PCR reads, yields one record per CDR3 protein. The table includes hundreds of thousands of distinct CDR3 sequences, 20% to 30% detected once. This chain uses TRBV4-1 with TRBJ2-7; D may be TRBD2 (5 bases). This sequence was found in a female patient under 10 years old who had a stem cell transplant for congenital amegakaryocytic thrombocytopenia, so the T cells may come from the graft donor. The source material was PBMCs, mostly from graft donor cells, sampled 360 days after TCRalphabeta/CD19-depleted stem cell transplant. CDR3 coding DNA: TGCGCCAGCAGCCAAGATTCTAGCTTCGACGAGCAGTACTTC. It specifies CASSQDSSFDEQYF.